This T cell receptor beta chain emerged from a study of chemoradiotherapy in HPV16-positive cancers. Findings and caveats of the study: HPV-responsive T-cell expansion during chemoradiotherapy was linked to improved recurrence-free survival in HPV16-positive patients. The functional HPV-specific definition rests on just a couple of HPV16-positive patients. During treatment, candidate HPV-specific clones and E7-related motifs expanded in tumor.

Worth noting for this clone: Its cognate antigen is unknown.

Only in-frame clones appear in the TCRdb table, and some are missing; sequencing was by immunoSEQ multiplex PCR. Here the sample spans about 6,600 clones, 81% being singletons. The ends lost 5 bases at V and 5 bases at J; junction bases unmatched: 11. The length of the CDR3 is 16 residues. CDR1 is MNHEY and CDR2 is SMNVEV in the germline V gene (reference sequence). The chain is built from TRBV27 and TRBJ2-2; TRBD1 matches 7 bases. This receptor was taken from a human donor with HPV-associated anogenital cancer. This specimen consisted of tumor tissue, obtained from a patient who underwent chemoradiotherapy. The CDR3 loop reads CASSTADRRRTGELFF. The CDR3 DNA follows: TGTGCCAGCAGTACGGCGGACAGGCGGCGGACCGGGGAGCTGTTTTTT.